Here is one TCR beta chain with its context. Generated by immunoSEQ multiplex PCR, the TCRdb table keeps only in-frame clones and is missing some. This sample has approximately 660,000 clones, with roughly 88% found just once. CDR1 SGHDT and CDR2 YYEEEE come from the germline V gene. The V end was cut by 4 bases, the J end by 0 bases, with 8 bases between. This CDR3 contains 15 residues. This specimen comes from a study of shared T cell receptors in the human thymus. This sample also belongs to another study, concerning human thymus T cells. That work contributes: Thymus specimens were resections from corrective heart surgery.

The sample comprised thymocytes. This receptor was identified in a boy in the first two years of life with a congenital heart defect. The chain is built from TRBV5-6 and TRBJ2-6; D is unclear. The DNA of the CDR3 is TGTGCCAGCAGCCAGAAATTCTCTGGGGCCAACGTCCTGACTTTC. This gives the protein CASSQKFSGANVLTF.